The 4 T cell receptor beta chains below all came from one sample that was sequenced in a study of graft-versus-host responses after intestinal transplantation. Clones were read by immunoSEQ multiplex PCR, and TCRdb kept only the in-frame ones, dropping some. The repertoire holds about 100,000 clones, with around 92% as singletons. What these receptors recognize is not known. The source material was unstimulated CD4+ T cells sorted from spleen or lymph node cells, sampled before transplant. The receptors originated from a human donor who was the organ donor for an intestinal transplant.

The chain joins TRBV25-1 to TRBJ2-5; TRBD2 matches at 10 bases. V trimming: 2 bases; J trimming: 5 bases; junction bases outside the gene matches: 2. Germline values: CDR1 MGHDK, CDR2 SYGVNS. This CDR3 region has 14 residues. The CDR3 bases are TGTGCCAGCAGTGAAGTTAGCGGGGGGGAGACCCAGTACTTC. Encoded protein: CASSEVSGGETQYF.

For the CDR3, the DNA is TGCAGCGTTGGACAGACAGATACGCAGTATTTT. Protein: CSVGQTDTQYF. The gene calls are TRBV29-1 and TRBJ2-3, with D tentatively TRBD1 (5 bases). The CDR3 spans 11 residues. The V gene's germline CDR1 is SQVTM and CDR2 ANQGSEA. V lost 4 bases to trimming and J lost 3 bases, with 5 bases between them.

The chain joins TRBV19 to TRBJ1-2; D remains unclear. The V end was cut by 11 bases, the J end by 2 bases, with 12 bases between. The V gene's germline CDR1 is LNHDA and CDR2 SQIVND (reference sequence). The CDR3 loop spans 12 amino acids. This CDR3 reads CAGGRENYGYTF. CDR3 bases: TGTGCCGGAGGACGCGAAAACTATGGCTACACCTTC. Using reference TRBV19 and TRBJ1-2 for the parts outside the CDR3, the full variable domain is DGGITQSPKYLFRKEGQNVTLSCEQNLNHDAMYWYRQDPGQGLRLIYYSQIVNDFQKGDIAEGYSVSREKKESFPLTVTSAQKNPTAFYLCAGGRENYGYTFGSGTRLTVV.

This clone was counted between two and nine times. The chain links TRBV28 to TRBJ1-1; D is uncertain. Germline CDR1 and CDR2: MDHEN and SYDVKM. The CDR3 is 13 residues long. Trimming left V 6 bases short and J 1 base short, with 9 bases between. CDR3 sequence: CASRASGNTEAFF. The CDR3 bases are TGTGCCAGCAGGGCTTCGGGGAACACTGAAGCTTTCTTT. The full variable domain, with the rest looked up from reference TRBV28 and TRBJ1-1, is DVKVTQSSRYLVKRTGEKVFLECVQDMDHENMFWYRQDPGLGLRLIYFSYDVKMKEKGDIPEGYSVSREKKERFSLILESASTNQTSMYLCASRASGNTEAFFGQGTRLTVV.